The sample holds many counts of the clone carrying this T cell receptor (beta chain). Its antigen is as yet unknown. As it was prepared, the TCRbeta library received unique molecular identifiers. TCRdb re-derived calls from the PCR reads in MiXCR, one entry per CDR3 protein. The data show approximately 70,000 distinct CDR3 sequences, roughly 4.4% seen once. This specimen belongs to a study of T-cell reconstitution after alpha-beta-depleted transplantation in children. Study outcomes and limitations: Several hundred expanded graft clones reportedly were the source of alpha-beta T cells about two months after transplant. After one year, T-cell counts and TCRbeta diversity mostly came from new T cells.

The V and J ends lost 6 bases and 6 bases, in that order; junction bases with no gene match: 6. The CDR3 totals 13 residues. Per the germline V gene, CDR1 is SQVTM and CDR2 is ANQGSEA. The clonotype originates from a boy under three years old who had a stem cell transplant for acute myeloid leukemia, so the T cells may come from the graft donor. This specimen was PBMCs, mostly from graft donor cells, taken 180 days after TCRalphabeta/CD19-depleted stem cell transplant. The J gene is TRBJ1-1, the V gene TRBV29-1; the match to TRBD1 covers 11 bases. CDR3: CSVRDRGVAEAFF. The CDR3 coding sequence is TGCAGCGTCCGGGACAGGGGGGTAGCTGAAGCTTTCTTT.